This T cell receptor (beta chain) appears in the sequencing data of a study of blood T cell repertoires in COVID-19. Generated by immunoSEQ multiplex PCR, the TCRdb table keeps only in-frame clones and is missing some. The sample consists of 250,000 to 400,000 clones, 90% of them appearing once. This CDR3 region has 15 residues. The V and J ends lost 6 bases and 0 bases respectively, with 12 bases between them. From germline, CDR1 is MNHNS and CDR2 SASEGT. The chain joins TRBV6-1 to TRBJ1-3; a possible D gene is TRBD1 (5 bases). This clonotype was sampled from a woman in her thirties with COVID-19, enrolled during active disease. The sample taken for sequencing was peripheral blood. In nucleotides, the CDR3 is TGTGCCAGCAGCCTAGACAGCTTCTCTGGAAACACCATATATTTT. Translation gives CASSLDSFSGNTIYF.